This TCR beta chain was profiled in a study of T cell responses to AZD1222 COVID-19 vaccine. Study-level results: Two AZD1222 doses significantly raised spike-specific TCR breadth and depth over controls. Spike-wide vaccine-associated CD4 TCRs dominated at 160-218 and 743-854. It should be noted that donors were predominantly white British and more often female, and clonal diversity was possibly underestimated. Baseline serostatus was positive in only a handful of AZD1222 recipients.

V lost 5 bases and J lost 0; bases outside the gene matches: 9. Germline assignment: CDR1 SGHVS and CDR2 FNYEAQ. This CDR3 is built from 17 residues. Details on this clone: Its antigen is unidentified.

Some clones are missing from TCRdb's copy, which holds only in-frame ones; the method was immunoSEQ multiplex PCR. The sample records 14,000 or so clones, under 90% being singletons. The rearrangement joins TRBV7-6 to TRBJ2-7; TRBD2 matches at 11 bases. This specimen was peripheral blood, taken 28 days after the second AZD1222 dose. This TCR was recovered from an adult who received the AZD1222 COVID-19 vaccine. CDR3 nucleotide sequence: TGTGCCAGCAGCAAAACCGTGACTAGCGGGGACTCCTACGAGCAGTACTTC. Residues: CASSKTVTSGDSYEQYF.